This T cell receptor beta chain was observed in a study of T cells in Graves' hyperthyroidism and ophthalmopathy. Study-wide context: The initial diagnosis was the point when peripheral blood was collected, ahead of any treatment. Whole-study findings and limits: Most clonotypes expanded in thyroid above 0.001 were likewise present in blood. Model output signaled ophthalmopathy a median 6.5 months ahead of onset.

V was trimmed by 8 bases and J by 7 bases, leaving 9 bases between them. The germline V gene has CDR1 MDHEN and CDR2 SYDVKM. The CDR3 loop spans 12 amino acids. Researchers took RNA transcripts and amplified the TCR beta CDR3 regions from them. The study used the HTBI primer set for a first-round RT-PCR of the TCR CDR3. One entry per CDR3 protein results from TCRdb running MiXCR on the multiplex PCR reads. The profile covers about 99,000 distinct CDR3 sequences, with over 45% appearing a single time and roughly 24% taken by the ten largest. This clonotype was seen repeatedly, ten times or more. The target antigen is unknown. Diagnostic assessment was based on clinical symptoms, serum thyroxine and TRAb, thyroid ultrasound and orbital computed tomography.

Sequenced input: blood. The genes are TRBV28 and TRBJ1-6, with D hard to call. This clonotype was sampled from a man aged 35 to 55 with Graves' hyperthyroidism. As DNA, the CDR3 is TGTGCCAGCGGAGCGAGGAATTCACCCCTCCACTTT. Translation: CASGARNSPLHF.